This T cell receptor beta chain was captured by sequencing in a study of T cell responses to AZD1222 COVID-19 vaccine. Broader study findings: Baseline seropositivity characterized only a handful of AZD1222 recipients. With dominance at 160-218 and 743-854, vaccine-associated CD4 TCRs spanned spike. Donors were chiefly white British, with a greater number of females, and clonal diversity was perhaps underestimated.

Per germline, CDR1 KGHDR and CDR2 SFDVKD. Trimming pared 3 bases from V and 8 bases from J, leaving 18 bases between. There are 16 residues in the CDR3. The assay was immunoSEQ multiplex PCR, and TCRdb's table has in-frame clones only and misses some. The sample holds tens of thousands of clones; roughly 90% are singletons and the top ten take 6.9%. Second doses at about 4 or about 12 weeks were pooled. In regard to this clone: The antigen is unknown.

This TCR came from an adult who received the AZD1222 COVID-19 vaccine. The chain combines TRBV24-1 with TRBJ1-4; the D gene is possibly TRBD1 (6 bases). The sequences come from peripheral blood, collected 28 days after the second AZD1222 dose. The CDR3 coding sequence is TGTGCCACCAGTGATCCCCAACAGGGTAGAGGAGAAAAACTGTTTTTT. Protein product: CATSDPQQGRGEKLFF.